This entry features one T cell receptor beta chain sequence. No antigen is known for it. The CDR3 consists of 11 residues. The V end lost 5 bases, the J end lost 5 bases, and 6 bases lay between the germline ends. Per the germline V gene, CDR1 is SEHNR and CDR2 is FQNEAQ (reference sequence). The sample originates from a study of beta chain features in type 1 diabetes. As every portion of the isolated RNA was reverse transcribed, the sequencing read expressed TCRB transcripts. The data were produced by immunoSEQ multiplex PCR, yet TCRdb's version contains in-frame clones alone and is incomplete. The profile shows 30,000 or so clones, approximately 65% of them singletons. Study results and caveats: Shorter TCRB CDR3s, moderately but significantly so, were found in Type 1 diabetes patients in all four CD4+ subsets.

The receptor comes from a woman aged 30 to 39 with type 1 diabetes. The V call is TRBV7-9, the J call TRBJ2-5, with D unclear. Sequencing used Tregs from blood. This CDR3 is CASSPLETQYF. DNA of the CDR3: TGTGCCAGCAGCCCACTGGAGACCCAGTACTTC.